This TCR beta chain was recovered during a study of shared clonotypes between healthy human individuals. The table came from immunoSEQ multiplex PCR; TCRdb's copy has only in-frame clones and leaves some out. The table shows approximately 2.5 million clones, with roughly 93% occurring only once. J lost 5 bases, V lost 2 bases, and 6 bases had no gene match. Germline V gene data show CDR1 as SGHRS and CDR2 as YFSETQ. CDR3 length: 17 amino acids. The sequenced material came from naive CD4+ T cells from PBMCs. The subset is: CD45RA+ positively selected. V and J are TRBV5-1 and TRBJ2-2; 13 bases map to TRBD2. The sequence derives from a man younger than 30 in good health. Some clones in this sample may be carry-over from other donors' samples. For the CDR3, the DNA is TGCGCCAGCAGCTTCGGGACTAGCGGGACCATTACCGGGGAGCTGTTTTTT. Translated, it gives CASSFGTSGTITGELFF.